The T cell receptor (beta chain) under discussion was sequenced for a study of T cells after yellow fever vaccination. Overall study findings and caveats: The booster response re-showed most primary clones: approximately 95% CD4, roughly 91% CD8.

This clonotype was counted many times. Its antigen is as yet unknown. From the 5' RACE reads, TCRdb called clonotypes with MiXCR, one entry per CDR3 protein. The table includes a few hundred thousand distinct CDR3 sequences, roughly 3.5% detected once. This receptor was identified in a man younger than 35 who received the YFV17D yellow fever vaccine. Here the sequenced sample was PBMCs, taken on the day of the yellow fever booster vaccination.

The DNA for the CDR3 is TGTGCCAGCAGTTTAAACGACGGACAGTATGGCTACACCTTC. Translating gives CASSLNDGQYGYTF. The chain carries TRBV27 and TRBJ1-2; maybe TRBD1 (6 bases). The CDR3 is 14 amino acids. Trimming left V 2 bases short and J 5 bases short, with 12 bases between. Germline assignment: CDR1 MNHEY and CDR2 SMNVEV (reference sequence).